The 22 T cell receptor beta chains reported below all come from one sample, sequenced in a study of Ad26.COV2.S vaccination and SARS-CoV-2 variants. The repertoire was sequenced with immunoSEQ multiplex PCR; TCRdb's copy has only in-frame clones and lacks some. The sample records about 680,000 clones, about 90% being singletons. Regarding treatment: 15 to 20 received Ad26.COV2.S at low or high dose, single or two shots; 5 received placebo; per-sample allocation not given. The study sampled participants on day 63 after the first vaccine or placebo injection. This specimen was peripheral blood, taken in a trial of Ad26.COV2.S vaccine versus placebo. The receptors stem from a person aged 18-65 years who received the Ad26.COV2.S COVID-19 vaccine or a placebo.

The V gene is TRBV7-6, the J gene TRBJ2-3; 7 bases map to TRBD1. Unmatched junction bases numbered 8, after V lost 4 bases and J lost 1 base. Per the germline V gene, CDR1 is SGHVS and CDR2 is FNYEAQ. CDR3 length equals 16 residues. CDR3 nucleotides: TGTGCCAGCAGCTCGACAGGGCTTAGTGGCACAGATACGCAGTATTTT. Translated: CASSSTGLSGTDTQYF.

The chain is built from TRBV6-5 and TRBJ1-6, with 8 bases that match TRBD1. The germline V gene has CDR1 MNHEY and CDR2 SVGAGI. The CDR3 length is 15 residues. The junction had 10 bases not matched to a gene; V was cut back by 5 bases and J by 10 bases. Here the CDR3 reads CASSRTGLTRSPLHF. DNA of the CDR3: TGTGCCAGCAGTAGGACAGGGCTAACCAGGTCACCCCTCCACTTT.

This clone came up a few times. This chain joins TRBV29-1 and TRBJ1-1; D is uncertain. This CDR3 region has 12 residues. V lost 7 bases to trimming and J lost 0 bases, with 9 bases between them. The V gene's germline CDR1 is SQVTM and CDR2 ANQGSEA. The chain's CDR3 is CSAERVNTEAFF. As DNA, the CDR3 is TGCAGCGCCGAGAGGGTGAACACTGAAGCTTTCTTT. Supplemented by reference TRBV29-1 and TRBJ1-1, the full variable domain reads SAVISQKPSRDICQRGTSLTIQCQVDSQVTMMFWYRQQPGQSLTLIATANQGSEATYESGFVIDKFPISRPNLTFSTLTVSNMSPEDSSIYLCSAERVNTEAFFGQGTRLTVV.

This clone occurred once. The rearrangement links TRBV4-3 to TRBJ2-3; D is ambiguous. The germline V gene has CDR1 LGHNA and CDR2 YSLEER. The CDR3 length is 16 residues. V lost 0 bases, J lost 4 bases, and 14 bases lay in between. CDR3 coding DNA: TGCGCCAGCAGCCAAGATCACGGCAGGAGCCCAGATACGCAGTATTTT. Translation: CASSQDHGRSPDTQYF.

The V gene is TRBV6-2 or TRBV6-3, the J gene TRBJ2-1; D might be TRBD2 (6 bases). The CDR3 length is 16 residues. Trimming removed 0 bases from V and 8 bases from J, with 17 bases in between. Germline loops: CDR1 MNHEY, CDR2 SVGEGT. DNA for the CDR3: TGTGCCAGCAGTTACTCTGACGGGGGTGCTTTGGATGAGCAGTTCTTC. It translates to CASSYSDGGALDEQFF.

The chain recombines TRBV5-1 with TRBJ2-1, with 14 bases that match TRBD2. The CDR3 consists of 15 residues. Germline V gene data show CDR1 as SGHRS and CDR2 as YFSETQ. After removal of 0 bases from V and 8 bases from J, the junction contained 1 base not matched to a gene. The DNA for the CDR3 is TGCGCCAGCAGCTTGGCGACTAGCGGGAGGGATGAGCAGTTCTTC. Protein product: CASSLATSGRDEQFF.

This clone was observed a handful of times. The rearrangement uses TRBV30 and TRBJ1-5; D is ambiguous. The length of the CDR3 is 14 residues. Trimming cost V 1 base and J 7 bases, with 14 bases left between them. Germline loops: CDR1 GTSNPN, CDR2 SVGIG (reference sequence). In nucleotides, the CDR3 is TGTGCCTGGAGTGATTTTGCCGGCGGACAGCCCCAGCATTTT. It is translated as CAWSDFAGGQPQHF.

The rearrangement uses TRBV19 and TRBJ2-1; 11 nucleotides line up with TRBD1. The CDR3 loop spans 13 amino acids. J lost 7 bases, V lost 7 bases, and 3 bases had no gene match. Germline V lookup: CDR1 LNHDA, CDR2 SQIVND (reference sequence). The CDR3 DNA follows: TGTGCCAGTACCCGGGACAGGGGGAATGAGCAGTTCTTC. Translated, it gives CASTRDRGNEQFF.

This chain joins TRBV30 and TRBJ1-6; D remains ambiguous. CDR3 length equals 17 residues. From germline, CDR1 is GTSNPN and CDR2 SVGIG (reference sequence). V lost 3 bases to trimming and J lost 0 bases, with 15 bases between them. This CDR3 is CAWRTLALSSYNSPLHF. CDR3 coding DNA: TGTGCCTGGAGGACTCTGGCCTTAAGCTCCTATAATTCACCCCTCCACTTT. The whole variable domain, filled in from reference TRBV30 and TRBJ1-6, reads SQTIHQWPATLVQPVGSPLSLECTVEGTSNPNLYWYRQAAGRGLQLLFYSVGIGQISSEVPQNLSASRPQDRQFILSSKKLLLSDSGFYLCAWRTLALSSYNSPLHFGNGTRLTVT.

V and J are TRBV7-2 and TRBJ1-3, with D possibly being TRBD1 (5 bases). Germline values: CDR1 SGHTA, CDR2 FQGNSA. The CDR3 runs to 15 residues. The V gene lost 0 bases and the J gene lost 4 bases, with 10 bases spanning the gap. The CDR3 loop is CASSLAQVAGNTIYF. The CDR3 coding sequence is TGTGCCAGCAGCTTAGCACAGGTAGCAGGAAACACCATATATTTT. Combining the CDR3 with reference TRBV7-2 and TRBJ1-3 gives the whole variable domain GAGVSQSPSNKVTEKGKDVELRCDPISGHTALYWYRQSLGQGLEFLIYFQGNSAPDKSGLPSDRFSAERTGGSVSTLTIQRTQQEDSAVYLCASSLAQVAGNTIYFGEGSWLTVV.

The gene calls are TRBV30 and TRBJ1-2; D not certain. From germline, CDR1 is GTSNPN and CDR2 SVGIG (reference sequence). CDR3 length: 11 residues. Deletions cut 5 bases from V and 4 bases from J, with 8 bases between. The CDR3 DNA reads as TGTGCCTGGGGCCTACTCTATGGCTACACCTTC. This codes for CAWGLLYGYTF.

This chain links TRBV7-2 with TRBJ1-1; no reliable D call. This CDR3 has 16 amino acids. CDR1 SGHTA and CDR2 FQGNSA come from the germline V gene. V lost 5 bases and J 4 bases, leaving 20 bases between the germline ends. The CDR3 region has the DNA TGTGCCAGCAGCCCCCGCGGATCGTCACGAGGCACTGAAGCTTTCTTT. Protein: CASSPRGSSRGTEAFF. The complete variable domain, with remaining parts taken from reference TRBV7-2 and TRBJ1-1, reads GAGVSQSPSNKVTEKGKDVELRCDPISGHTALYWYRQSLGQGLEFLIYFQGNSAPDKSGLPSDRFSAERTGGSVSTLTIQRTQQEDSAVYLCASSPRGSSRGTEAFFGQGTRLTVV.

The chain is built from TRBV3-1 (or the pseudogene TRBV3-2) and TRBJ1-1; 7 bases align to TRBD1. The germline CDR1 and CDR2 sequences are LGHDT and YNNKEL (reference sequence). V was clipped by 6 bases and J by 0 bases; unmatched bases: 4. The CDR3 has 14 residues. CDR3 in amino acids: CASRQTGLNTEAFF. For the CDR3, the DNA is TGTGCCAGCAGGCAGACAGGGTTGAACACTGAAGCTTTCTTT.

The chain couples TRBV3-1 (or the pseudogene TRBV3-2) to TRBJ2-5; perhaps D is TRBD1 or TRBD2 (5 bases each). Trimming removed 1 base at V and 5 bases at J, with 14 bases between. This CDR3 contains 15 residues. Germline CDR1 and CDR2: LGHDT and YNNKEL (reference sequence). Here the CDR3 reads CASSQGTGTGETQYF. The CDR3 DNA reads as TGTGCCAGCAGCCAAGGGACCGGGACGGGGGAGACCCAGTACTTC.

This clone was observed a few times. The V and J genes are TRBV4-2 and TRBJ1-2; 7 positions match TRBD1. This CDR3 spans 16 amino acids. The germline gives CDR1 LGHNA, CDR2 YNFKEQ. V was pared by 1 base and J by 3 bases, with 8 bases of the junction left unmatched. The CDR3 loop is CASSQVGIGGDYGYTF. In DNA, the CDR3 is TGTGCCAGCAGCCAAGTAGGCATAGGGGGCGACTATGGCTACACCTTC.

This clone was observed a few times. Other DNA sequences from this sample encode an identical CDR3 as well. The chain joins TRBV5-8 to TRBJ1-5; weak D call: TRBD1 (5 bases). CDR3 length: 15 residues. V was clipped by 4 bases and J by 4 bases, with 15 bases between them. CDR1 and CDR2 from the germline V gene are SGHTS and YDEGEE. CDR3 nucleotides: TGTGCCAGCAGCCTCGGGCGACAGATAAATCAGCCCCAGCATTTT. Its translation is CASSLGRQINQPQHF.

The V call is TRBV19, the J call TRBJ1-1, with TRBD1 matching over 7 bases. There are 16 residues in the CDR3. J was trimmed by 1 base and V by 1 base; bases with no gene match: 6. CDR1 and CDR2 from the germline V gene are LNHDA and SQIVND (reference sequence). CDR3 sequence (DNA): TGTGCCAGTAGTATAGTAGGGGGCCGGGAGAACACTGAAGCTTTCTTT. This codes for CASSIVGGRENTEAFF.

This clone was seen a single time. The sample holds other DNA sequences that translate to the same CDR3. The V and J genes are TRBV24-1 and TRBJ2-3, with D hard to call. The CDR3 runs 14 residues. Between the trimmed V and J ends, which lost 0 bases and 1 base, there was a span of 4 bases. Germline V gene sequence: CDR1 KGHDR, CDR2 SFDVKD. The CDR3 nucleotides read TGTGCCACCAGTGATTTGGCAGGCACAGATACGCAGTATTTT. This translates into CATSDLAGTDTQYF.

To note about this clone: Within the sample, other DNA sequences also encode this same CDR3. The rearrangement joins TRBV29-1 to TRBJ2-1, with D tentatively TRBD1 or TRBD2 (5 bases each). CDR1 is SQVTM, CDR2 ANQGSEA, per germline. Trimming pared 4 bases from V and 7 bases from J, leaving 11 bases between. CDR3 length: 12 amino acids. The CDR3 nucleotides read TGCAGCGTTGGTAGGGGCGGGAATGAGCAGTTCTTC. Its translation is CSVGRGGNEQFF.

The gene calls are TRBV11-2 and TRBJ2-5, with D unresolved. The V gene lost 5 bases and the J gene lost 1 base, with 11 bases spanning the gap. The CDR3 runs 14 residues. The germline V gene has CDR1 SGHAT and CDR2 FQNNGV. CDR3 region: CASSLGISQETQYF. The CDR3 DNA is TGTGCCAGCAGCCTAGGAATATCCCAAGAGACCCAGTACTTC.

The chain uses TRBV5-5 and TRBJ2-7, with D perhaps TRBD1 or TRBD2 (6 bases each). The CDR3 is 11 amino acids. Germline CDR1 reads SGHKS; CDR2 reads YYEKEE (reference sequence). V was cut by 7 bases and J by 7 bases, with 12 bases left in between. DNA for the CDR3: TGTGCCAGCGGGCAGGGGAGGGAGCAGTACTTC. Translating gives CASGQGREQYF. Full variable domain (outside the CDR3, taken from reference TRBV5-5 and TRBJ2-7): DAGVTQSPTHLIKTRGQQVTLRCSPISGHKSVSWYQQVLGQGPQFIFQYYEKEERGRGNFPDRFSARQFPNYSSELNVNALLLGDSALYLCASGQGREQYFGPGTRLTVT.

The chain has TRBV6-5 and TRBJ1-6; TRBD1 is a possible D gene (6 bases). This CDR3 spans 14 amino acids. Trimming stripped 8 bases from V and 9 bases from J, with 17 bases between. CDR1 MNHEY and CDR2 SVGAGI come from the germline V gene. CDR3 sequence (DNA): TGTGCCAGCGGCCCCAGGGGTTTAATTTCACCCCTCCACTTT. This sequence encodes CASGPRGLISPLHF.